This T cell receptor beta chain comes out of a study of blood T cell repertoires in COVID-19. The CDR3 has 14 residues. V was clipped by 3 bases and J by 1 base, with 10 bases between them. CDR1 is SGHDN and CDR2 is FVKESK in the germline V gene. Some clones are missing from TCRdb's copy, which holds only in-frame ones; the method was immunoSEQ multiplex PCR. This sample has roughly 41,000 clones; more than 75% occur once, and the top ten carry 4.8%. The sequenced material came from peripheral blood. This chain links TRBV14 with TRBJ2-7, with D tentatively TRBD1 (6 bases). This receptor was obtained from a human donor in a cohort sampled during active COVID-19. CDR3 sequence reads: CASSHQQGSYEQYF. The CDR3 coding sequence is TGTGCCAGCAGCCATCAACAGGGTTCCTACGAGCAGTACTTC.